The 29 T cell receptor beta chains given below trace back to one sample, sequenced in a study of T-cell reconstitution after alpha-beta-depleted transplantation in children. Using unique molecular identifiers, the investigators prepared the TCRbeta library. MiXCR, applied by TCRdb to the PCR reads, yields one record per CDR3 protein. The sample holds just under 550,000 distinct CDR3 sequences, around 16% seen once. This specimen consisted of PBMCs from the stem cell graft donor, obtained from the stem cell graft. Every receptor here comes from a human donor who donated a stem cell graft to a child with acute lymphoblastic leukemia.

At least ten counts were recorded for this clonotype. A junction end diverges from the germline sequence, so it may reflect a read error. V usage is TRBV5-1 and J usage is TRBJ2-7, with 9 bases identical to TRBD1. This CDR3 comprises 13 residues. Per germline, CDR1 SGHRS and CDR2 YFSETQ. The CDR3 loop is CASSRTGDYEQYF. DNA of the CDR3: TGTGCCAGCAGTAGGACAGGGGACTACGAGCAGTACTTC.

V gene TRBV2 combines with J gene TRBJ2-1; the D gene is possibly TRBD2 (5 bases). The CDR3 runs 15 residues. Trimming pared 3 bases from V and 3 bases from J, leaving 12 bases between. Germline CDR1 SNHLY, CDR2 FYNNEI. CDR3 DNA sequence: TGTGCCAGCAGTGAGGCTTTTGCGGGCTACAATGAGCAGTTCTTC. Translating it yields CASSEAFAGYNEQFF.

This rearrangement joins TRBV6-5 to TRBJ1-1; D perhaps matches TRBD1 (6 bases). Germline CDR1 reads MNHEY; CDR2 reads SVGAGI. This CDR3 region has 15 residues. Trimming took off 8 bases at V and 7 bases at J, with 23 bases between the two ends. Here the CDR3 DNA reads TGTGCCAGCCTCAAAGGAGGACAGATACCACTTGAAGCTTTCTTT. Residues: CASLKGGQIPLEAFF.

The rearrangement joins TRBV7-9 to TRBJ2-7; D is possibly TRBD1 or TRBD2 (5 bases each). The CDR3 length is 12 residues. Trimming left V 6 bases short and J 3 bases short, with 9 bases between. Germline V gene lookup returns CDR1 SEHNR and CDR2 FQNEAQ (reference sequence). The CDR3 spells CASRSGSYEQYF. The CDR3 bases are TGTGCCAGCAGGTCAGGGAGCTACGAGCAGTACTTC.

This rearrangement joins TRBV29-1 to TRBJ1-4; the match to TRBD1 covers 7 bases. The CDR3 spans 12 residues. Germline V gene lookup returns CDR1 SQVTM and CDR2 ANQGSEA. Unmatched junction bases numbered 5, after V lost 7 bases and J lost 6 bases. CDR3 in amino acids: CSGGGLDEKLFF. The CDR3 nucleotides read TGCAGCGGAGGGGGCTTAGATGAAAAACTGTTTTTT.

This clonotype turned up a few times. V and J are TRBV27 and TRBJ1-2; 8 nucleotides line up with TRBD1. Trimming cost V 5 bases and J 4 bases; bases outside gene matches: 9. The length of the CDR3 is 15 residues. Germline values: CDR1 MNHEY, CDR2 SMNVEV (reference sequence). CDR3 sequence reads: CASSVDRGVGYGYTF. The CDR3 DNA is TGTGCCAGCAGTGTAGACAGGGGCGTTGGCTATGGCTACACCTTC.

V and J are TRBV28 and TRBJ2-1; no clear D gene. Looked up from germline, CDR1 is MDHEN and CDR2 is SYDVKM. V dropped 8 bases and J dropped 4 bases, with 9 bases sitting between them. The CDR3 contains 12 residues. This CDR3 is CASGTNYNEQFF. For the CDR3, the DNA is TGTGCCAGCGGCACAAATTACAATGAGCAGTTCTTC.

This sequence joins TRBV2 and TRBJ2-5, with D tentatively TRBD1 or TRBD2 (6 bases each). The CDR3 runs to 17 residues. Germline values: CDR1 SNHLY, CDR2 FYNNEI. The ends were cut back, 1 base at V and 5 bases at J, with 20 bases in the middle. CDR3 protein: CASSEGFSRGLAETQYF. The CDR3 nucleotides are TGTGCCAGCAGTGAAGGGTTCTCCCGGGGGCTCGCGGAGACCCAGTACTTC.

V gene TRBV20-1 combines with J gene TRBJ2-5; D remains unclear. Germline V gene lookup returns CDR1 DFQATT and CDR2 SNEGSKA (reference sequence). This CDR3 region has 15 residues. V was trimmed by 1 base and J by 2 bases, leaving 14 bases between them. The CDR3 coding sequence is TGCAGTGCTAGAGGACGGACCCAACCACAAGAGACCCAGTACTTC. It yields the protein CSARGRTQPQETQYF.

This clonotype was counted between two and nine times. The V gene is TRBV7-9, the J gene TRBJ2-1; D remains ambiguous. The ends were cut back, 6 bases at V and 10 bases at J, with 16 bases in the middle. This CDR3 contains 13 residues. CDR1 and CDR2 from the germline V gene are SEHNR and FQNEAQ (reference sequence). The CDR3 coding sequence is TGTGCCAGCAGTTCCAGAGGCAGCGCGGAGCAGTTCTTC. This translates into CASSSRGSAEQFF.

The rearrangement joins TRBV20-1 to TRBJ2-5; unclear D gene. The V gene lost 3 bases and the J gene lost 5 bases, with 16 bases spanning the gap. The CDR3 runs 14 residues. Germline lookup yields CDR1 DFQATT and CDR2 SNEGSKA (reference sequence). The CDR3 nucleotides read TGCAGTGCTAGCCCTAACAGAGTACCCGAGACCCAGTACTTC. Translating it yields CSASPNRVPETQYF.

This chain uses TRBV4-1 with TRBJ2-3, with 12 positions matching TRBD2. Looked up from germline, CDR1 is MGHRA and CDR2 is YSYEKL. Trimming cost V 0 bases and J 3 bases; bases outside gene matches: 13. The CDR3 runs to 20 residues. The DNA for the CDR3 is TGCGCCAGCAGCCAAGACGTCCTAGCGGGAGGGGTCACCGCTACAGATACGCAGTATTTT. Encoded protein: CASSQDVLAGGVTATDTQYF.

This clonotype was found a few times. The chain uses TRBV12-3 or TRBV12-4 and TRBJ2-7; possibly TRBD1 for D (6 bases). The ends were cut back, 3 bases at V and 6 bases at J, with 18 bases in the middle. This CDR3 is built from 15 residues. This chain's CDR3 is CASSFPPGHGFEQYF. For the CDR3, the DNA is TGTGCCAGCAGTTTCCCACCGGGACACGGGTTCGAGCAGTACTTC.

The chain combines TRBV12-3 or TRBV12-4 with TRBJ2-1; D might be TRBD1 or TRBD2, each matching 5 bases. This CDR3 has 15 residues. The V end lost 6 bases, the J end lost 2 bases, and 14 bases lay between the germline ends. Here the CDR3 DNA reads TGTGCCAGCAGCCCCCGGGACGGGGCCTACAATGAGCAGTTCTTC. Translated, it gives CASSPRDGAYNEQFF.

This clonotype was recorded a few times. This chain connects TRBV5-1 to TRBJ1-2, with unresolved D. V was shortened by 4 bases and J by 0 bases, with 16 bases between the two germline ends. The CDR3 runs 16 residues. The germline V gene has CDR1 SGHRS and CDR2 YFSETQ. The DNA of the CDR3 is TGCGCCAGCAGCCATGCCCCCCCGGGAACTAACTATGGCTACACCTTC. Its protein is CASSHAPPGTNYGYTF.

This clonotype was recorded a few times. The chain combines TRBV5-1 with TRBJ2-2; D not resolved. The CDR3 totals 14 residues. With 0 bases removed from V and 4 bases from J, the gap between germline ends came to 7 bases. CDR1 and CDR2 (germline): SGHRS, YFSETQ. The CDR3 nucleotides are TGCGCCAGCAGCTTGGGGATCATCACCGGGGAGCTGTTTTTT. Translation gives CASSLGIITGELFF.

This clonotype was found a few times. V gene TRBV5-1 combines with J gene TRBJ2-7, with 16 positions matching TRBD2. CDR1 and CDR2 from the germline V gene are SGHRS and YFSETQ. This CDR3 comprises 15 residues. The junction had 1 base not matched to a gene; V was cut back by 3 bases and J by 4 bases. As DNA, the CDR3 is TGCGCCAGCAGCTGGGGACTAGCGGGAGGGTACGAGCAGTACTTC. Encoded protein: CASSWGLAGGYEQYF.

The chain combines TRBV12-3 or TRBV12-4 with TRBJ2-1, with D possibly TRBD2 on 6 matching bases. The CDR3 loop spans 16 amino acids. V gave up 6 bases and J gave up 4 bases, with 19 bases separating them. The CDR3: CASRRTSPEVYNEQFF. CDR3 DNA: TGTGCCAGCAGACGTACTAGCCCGGAGGTGTACAATGAGCAGTTCTTC.

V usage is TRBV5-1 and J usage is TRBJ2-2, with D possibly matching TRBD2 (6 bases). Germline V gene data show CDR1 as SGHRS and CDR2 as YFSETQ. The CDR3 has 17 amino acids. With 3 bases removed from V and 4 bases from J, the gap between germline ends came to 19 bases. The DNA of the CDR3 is TGCGCCAGCAGCTCCCGGGGAGGTTCTCGGTCCACCGGGGAGCTGTTTTTT. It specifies CASSSRGGSRSTGELFF.

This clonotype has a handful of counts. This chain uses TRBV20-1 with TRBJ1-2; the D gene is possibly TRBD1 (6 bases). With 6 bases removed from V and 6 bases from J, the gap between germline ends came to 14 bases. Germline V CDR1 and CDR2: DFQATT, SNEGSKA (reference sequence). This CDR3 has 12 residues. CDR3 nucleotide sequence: TGCAGTGCCCCAACAGGGAGGAATGGCTACACCTTC. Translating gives CSAPTGRNGYTF.

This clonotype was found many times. The CDR3: CASSRQGSNQPQHF. In DNA form, the CDR3 reads TGTGCCAGCAGCCGACAGGGTAGCAATCAGCCCCAGCATTTT. The chain couples TRBV7-3 to TRBJ1-5, with TRBD1 matching over 7 bases. The CDR3 contains 14 residues. Trimming took 5 bases from V and 0 from J; bases not matched to a gene: 1. The germline CDR1 and CDR2 sequences are SGHTA and FQGTGA.

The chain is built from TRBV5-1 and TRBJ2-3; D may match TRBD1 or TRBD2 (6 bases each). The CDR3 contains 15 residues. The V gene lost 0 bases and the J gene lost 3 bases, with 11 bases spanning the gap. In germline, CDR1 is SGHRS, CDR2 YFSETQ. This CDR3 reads CASSLAEGGTDTQYF. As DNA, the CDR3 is TGCGCCAGCAGCTTGGCCGAGGGGGGAACAGATACGCAGTATTTT.

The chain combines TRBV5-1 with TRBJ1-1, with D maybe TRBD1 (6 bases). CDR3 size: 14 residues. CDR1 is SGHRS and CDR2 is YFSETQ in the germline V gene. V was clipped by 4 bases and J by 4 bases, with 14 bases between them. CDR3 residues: CASSGRQVGTEAFF. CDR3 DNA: TGCGCCAGCAGCGGACGACAGGTTGGCACTGAAGCTTTCTTT.

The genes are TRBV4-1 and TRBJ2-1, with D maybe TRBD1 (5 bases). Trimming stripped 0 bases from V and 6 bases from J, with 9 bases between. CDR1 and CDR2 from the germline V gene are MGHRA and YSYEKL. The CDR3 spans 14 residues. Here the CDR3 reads CASSQDRQTNEQFF. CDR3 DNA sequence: TGCGCCAGCAGCCAAGATCGACAGACCAATGAGCAGTTCTTC.

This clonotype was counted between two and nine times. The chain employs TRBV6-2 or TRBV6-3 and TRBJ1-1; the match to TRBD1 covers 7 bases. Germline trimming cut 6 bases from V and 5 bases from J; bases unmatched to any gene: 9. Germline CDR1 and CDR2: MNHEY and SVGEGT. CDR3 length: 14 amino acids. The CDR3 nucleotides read TGTGCCAGCAGCCCCCGACAGGGAACAACTGAAGCTTTCTTT. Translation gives CASSPRQGTTEAFF.

CDR3 coding DNA: TGCGCCAGCAGCCCCGAGACAGGGTTAAAAGAGACCCAGTACTTC. Protein: CASSPETGLKETQYF. This rearrangement joins TRBV5-1 to TRBJ2-5, with 7 nucleotides matching TRBD1. Germline assignment: CDR1 SGHRS and CDR2 YFSETQ. This CDR3 contains 15 residues. The V and J ends lost 4 bases and 3 bases, in that order; junction bases with no gene match: 9.

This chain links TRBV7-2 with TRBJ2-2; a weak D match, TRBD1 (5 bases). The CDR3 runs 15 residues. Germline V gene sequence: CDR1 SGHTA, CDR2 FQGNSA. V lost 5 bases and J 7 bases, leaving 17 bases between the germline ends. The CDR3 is CASSRSWGTGGELFF. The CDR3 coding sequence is TGTGCCAGCAGCCGTTCATGGGGTACAGGCGGGGAGCTGTTTTTT.

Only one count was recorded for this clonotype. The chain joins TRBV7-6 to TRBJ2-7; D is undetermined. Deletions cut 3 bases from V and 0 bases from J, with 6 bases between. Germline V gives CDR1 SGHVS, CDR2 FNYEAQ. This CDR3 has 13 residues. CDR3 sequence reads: CASSFDPSYEQYF. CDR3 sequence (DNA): TGTGCCAGCAGCTTCGATCCCTCCTACGAGCAGTACTTC.

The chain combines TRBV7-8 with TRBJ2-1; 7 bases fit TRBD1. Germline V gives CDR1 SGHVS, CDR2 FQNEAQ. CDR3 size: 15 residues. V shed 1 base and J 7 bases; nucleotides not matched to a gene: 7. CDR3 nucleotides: TGTGCCAGCAGCTTAGAACAGGGGCGGAAGAATGAGCAGTTCTTC. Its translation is CASSLEQGRKNEQFF.